These T cell receptor beta chains were read from a single sample in a study of tumor-infiltrating lymphocytes in primary liver carcinoma. Via MiXCR, TCRdb re-called the multiplex PCR reads, giving one row per CDR3 protein. The data show about 100,000 distinct CDR3 sequences, more than 65% seen once. Sequencing was carried out using liver tumor tissue from sampling region 2. The source is a woman aged 55 to 70 with primary liver carcinoma and hepatitis B virus infection. The CDR3 runs from the conserved cysteine through the conserved F or W. Each record gives: V gene, J gene, D gene, clone size, CDR3 protein, CDR3 DNA. The D gene is left open where the match is weak. Clone size is stated in some rows and not others, as once, few, many or a class when expanded.

TRBV28,TRBJ2-1,TRBD1,.,CASSSHLPGGHEQFF,TGTGCCAGCAGTTCCCATCTCCCAGGGGGCCATGAGCAGTTCTTC
TRBV4-1,TRBJ2-3,TRBD2,.,CASNQGLLNTDTQYF,TGCGCCAGCAACCAGGGACTACTAAACACAGATACGCAGTATTTT
TRBV7-9,TRBJ2-2,.,.,CVSSPQGTRANTEELFF,TGTGTCAGCAGCCCCCAGGGGACAAGGGCGAACACCGAGGAGCTGTTTTTT
TRBV28,TRBJ2-1,TRBD2,.,CASSFPGLAGYNEQFF,TGTGCCAGCAGTTTCCCCGGACTAGCGGGCTACAATGAGCAGTTCTTC
TRBV5-4,TRBJ2-1,TRBD1,many,CASRDREAYNEQFF,TGTGCCAGCAGGGACAGGGAAGCCTACAATGAGCAGTTCTTC
TRBV7-9,TRBJ2-2,.,.,CASSLDSIFRRKNTGELLF,TGTGCCAGCAGCTTAGACTCCATTTTTCGAAGAAAAAACACCGGGGAGCTGCTTTTT
TRBV4-2,TRBJ1-4,.,.,CASSQWSGGNEKLFF,TGTGCCAGCAGCCAGTGGTCTGGTGGTAATGAAAAACTGTTTTTT
TRBV5-1,TRBJ1-1,TRBD1,.,CASSARQGRNAEAFF,TGCGCCAGCAGCGCGCGACAGGGCCGGAACGCTGAAGCTTTCTTT
TRBV11-2,TRBJ2-1,.,.,CTSSLNDAPLSYNEQLF,TGTACCAGCAGCTTGAATGACGCACCACTCTCCTACAATGAGCAGCTCTTC
TRBV7-8,TRBJ1-1,.,.,CASSLEHQTDAFF,TGTGCCAGCAGCTTAGAGCATCAGACTGATGCTTTCTTT
TRBV11-2,TRBJ2-3,.,.,CASSFRRLDKQYF,TGTGCCAGTAGCTTCAGGAGGCTAGATAAGCAGTATTTT
TRBV28,TRBJ2-1,.,.,CASSVASAESYNEQFF,TGTGCCAGCAGTGTAGCTAGCGCCGAGTCCTACAATGAGCAGTTCTTC
TRBV4-1,TRBJ2-5,TRBD2,many,CASSLSPTSGPQETQYF,TGCGCCAGCAGCCTTTCCCCGACTAGCGGACCCCAAGAGACCCAGTACTTC
TRBV28,TRBJ2-5,.,few,CASSSLQETQYF,TGTGCCAGCAGCTCCCTCCAGGAGACCCAGTACTTC
TRBV4-2,TRBJ2-3,.,.,CASSQAIGTDTQYF,TGTGCCAGCAGCCAAGCTATTGGGACAGATACGCAGTATTTT
TRBV11-2,TRBJ2-7,TRBD1,.,CASNLVGTGLEQYF,TGTGCCAGTAACTTAGTTGGGACAGGGCTCGAGCAGTACTTC
TRBV9,TRBJ2-5,.,.,CASSLSTSPFETQYF,TGTGCCAGCAGCCTGTCGACTAGTCCGTTTGAGACCCAGTACTTC
TRBV4-2,TRBJ1-4,TRBD1,.,CASSQSAQGANYEKLFF,TGTGCCAGCAGCCAAAGCGCGCAGGGGGCAAATTATGAAAAACTGTTTTTT
TRBV6-2/TRBV6-3,TRBJ2-7,.,.,CASGGSDELLYEQYF,TGTGCCAGCGGTGGATCGGATGAACTACTCTACGAGCAGTACTTC
TRBV11-2,TRBJ2-1,TRBD2,.,CANSLASGSNNDQIF,TGTGCCAACAGCTTGGCTAGCGGGTCTAACAATGATCAGATCTTC
TRBV7-6,TRBJ2-1,TRBD1,few,CASSLAGTGALDEQFF,TGTGCCAGCAGCTTAGCGGGGACAGGGGCTTTGGATGAGCAGTTCTTC
TRBV5-4,TRBJ1-2,.,many,CASSLGQRSYGYTF,TGTGCCAGCAGCTTGGGACAGCGATCCTATGGCTACACCTTC
TRBV4-1,TRBJ1-5,.,.,CASSQDPQLINQPQHF,TGCGCCAGCAGCCAGGATCCTCAGTTAATCAATCAGCCCCAGCATTTT
TRBV28,TRBJ2-7,.,.,CVSSPGPRPTYF,TGTGTCAGCAGTCCCGGGCCTAGACCAACTTACTTC
TRBV9,TRBJ1-1,TRBD1,.,CASSPGTGVGAFF,TGTGCCAGCAGCCCAGGGACAGGGGTCGGAGCTTTCTTT
TRBV6-5,TRBJ2-6,TRBD1,many,CASRGTVEAGANVLTF,TGTGCCAGCAGGGGGACAGTGGAGGCTGGGGCCAACGTCCTGACTTTC
TRBV5-6,TRBJ2-1,.,many,CASSVRDFLLSSYNEQFF,TGTGCCAGCAGCGTACGGGACTTTCTATTAAGCTCCTACAATGAGCAGTTCTTC
TRBV11-2,TRBJ1-1,.,few,CASSPQRSILNTEAFF,TGTGCCAGCAGCCCACAGAGGAGCATACTGAACACTGAAGCTTTCTTT
TRBV4-2,TRBJ1-5,TRBD1,many,CASSQGQGLNQPQHF,TGTGCCAGCAGCCAAGGACAGGGGTTGAACCAGCCCCAGCATTTT
TRBV6-2/TRBV6-3,TRBJ1-5,.,many,CASSYSGGGQPQHF,TGTGCCAGCAGTTACAGCGGGGGCGGTCAGCCCCAGCATTTT
TRBV7-6,TRBJ1-1,TRBD1,many,CASSRGQGNTEAFF,TGTGCCAGCAGCAGAGGACAGGGGAACACTGAAGCTTTCTTT
TRBV11-1,TRBJ2-3,.,once,CASSLRQSSTDTQYF,TGTGCCAGCAGCTTACGACAGTCAAGCACAGATACGCAGTATTTT
TRBV11-3,TRBJ1-2,.,.,CASCDRAAYGYTF,TGTGCCAGCTGTGACCGGGCCGCCTATGGCTACACGTTC
TRBV11-2,TRBJ2-2,.,.,CVSSVGRNTNTRELFF,TGTGTCAGCAGCGTCGGGCGCAACACGAACACCAGGGAGCTGTTTTTT
TRBV29-1,TRBJ2-2,.,.,CSAERRGKTGGQLF,TGCAGCGCCGAACGAAGGGGGAAGACCGGGGGGCAGCTTTTT
TRBV6-5,TRBJ1-3,.,many,CASSYGRGKGNTIYF,TGTGCCAGCAGTTACGGCAGGGGAAAGGGAAACACCATATATTTT
TRBV29-1,TRBJ2-6,.,.,CSVGGSSGANVLIF,TGCAGCGTTGGCGGATCCTCTGGTGCCAACGTCCTGATTTTC
TRBV6-5,TRBJ1-1,.,.,CASSYFGGGTESLF,.
TRBV28,TRBJ2-7,.,.,CASNILSARLYEQYF,TGTGCCAGCAACATACTAAGCGCTAGACTTTACGAGCAGTACTTC
TRBV11-2,TRBJ2-7,.,.,CASTTPGHEARGEQYF,TGTGCCAGTACGACTCCTGGGCATGAGGCAAGGGGGGAGCAGTACTTC
TRBV28,TRBJ1-1,.,many,CASRGPLARNTEAFF,TGTGCCAGCAGAGGACCCCTTGCCAGGAACACTGAAGCTTTCTTT
TRBV6-2/TRBV6-3,TRBJ2-5,.,.,CVSSYVTPRETQYF,TGTGTCAGCAGTTACGTCACCCCCCGAGAGACCCAGTACTTC
TRBV10-2,TRBJ1-2,.,many,CATRDPPNYGYTF,TGCGCCACCAGGGACCCCCCTAACTATGGCTACACCTTC
TRBV7-8,TRBJ1-2,.,.,CASSPSRDILSYTF,TGTGCCAGCAGCCCAAGCCGGGACATCCTTAGCTACACCTTC
TRBV4-2,TRBJ2-1,TRBD1,many,CASSQDWTGGRNEQFF,TGTGCCAGCAGCCAAGATTGGACAGGGGGCCGCAATGAGCAGTTCTTC
TRBV6-5,TRBJ2-2,TRBD2,.,CVSSSLRGVTRELFF,TGTGTCAGCAGTTCCTTGCGGGGGGTTACCAGGGAGCTGTTTTTT
TRBV12-3/TRBV12-4,TRBJ2-6,.,many,CASSLAGLGKAGANVLTF,TGTGCCAGCAGTTTAGCCGGTCTCGGGAAGGCTGGGGCCAACGTCCTGACTTTC
TRBV7-2,TRBJ1-6,.,.,CASSPPTHPESPLHF,TGTGCCAGCAGTCCACCCACGCACCCGGAGTCACCCCTCCACTTT
TRBV5-1,TRBJ2-7,.,many,CASSSSSGSYEQYF,TGCGCCAGCAGCTCCTCCTCCGGGAGTTACGAGCAGTACTTC
TRBV14,TRBJ2-6,.,.,CANSQIGTGANVLTF,TGTGCCAACAGCCAGATAGGAACCGGGGCCAACGTCCTCACTTTC
TRBV12-3/TRBV12-4,TRBJ1-1,.,many,CASHASRSRARKAEAFF,TGTGCCAGCCATGCTAGTAGGAGCAGGGCGAGGAAGGCTGAAGCTTTCTTT
TRBV11-2,TRBJ1-3,.,medium-sized,CASSSPSSGNTIYF,TGTGCCAGCAGCTCCCCCAGCTCTGGAAACACCATATATTTT